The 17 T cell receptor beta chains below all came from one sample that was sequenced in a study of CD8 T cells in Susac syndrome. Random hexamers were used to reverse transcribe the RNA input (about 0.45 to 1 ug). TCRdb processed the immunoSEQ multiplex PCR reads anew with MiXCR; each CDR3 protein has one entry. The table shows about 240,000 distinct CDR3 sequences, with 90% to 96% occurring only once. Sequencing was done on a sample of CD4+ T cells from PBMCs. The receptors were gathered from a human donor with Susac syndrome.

CDR3 sequence (DNA): TGTGCCAGCAGCCAAGAGCCTAGGACCTATGAGCAGTTCTTC. Its protein product is CASSQEPRTYEQFF. V gene TRBV4-2 combines with J gene TRBJ2-1, with D unclear. CDR1 is LGHNA and CDR2 is YNFKEQ in the germline V gene. V was pared by 0 bases and J by 8 bases, with 11 bases between. The CDR3 sequence is 14 residues long.

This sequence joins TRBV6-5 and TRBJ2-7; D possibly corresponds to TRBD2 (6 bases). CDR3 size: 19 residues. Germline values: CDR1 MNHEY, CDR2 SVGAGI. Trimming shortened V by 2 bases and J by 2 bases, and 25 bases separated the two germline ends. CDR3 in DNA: TGTGCCAGCAGTTACAGTTGGAGTGGAGGAGTAGCGGTACCCTACGAGCAGTACTTC. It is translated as CASSYSWSGGVAVPYEQYF.

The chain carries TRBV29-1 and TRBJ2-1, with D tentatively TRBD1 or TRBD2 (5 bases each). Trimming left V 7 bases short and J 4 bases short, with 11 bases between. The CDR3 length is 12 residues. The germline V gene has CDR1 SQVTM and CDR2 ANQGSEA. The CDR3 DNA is TGCAGCGGGACCGGGACGTACAATGAGCAGTTCTTC. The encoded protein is CSGTGTYNEQFF.

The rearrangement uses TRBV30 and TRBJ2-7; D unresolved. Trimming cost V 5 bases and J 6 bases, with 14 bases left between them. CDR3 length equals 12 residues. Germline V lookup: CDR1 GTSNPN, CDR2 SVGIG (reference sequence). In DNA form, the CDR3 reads TGTGCCTGGGGCCACCCGCCGAGCGAGCAGTACTTC. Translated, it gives CAWGHPPSEQYF.

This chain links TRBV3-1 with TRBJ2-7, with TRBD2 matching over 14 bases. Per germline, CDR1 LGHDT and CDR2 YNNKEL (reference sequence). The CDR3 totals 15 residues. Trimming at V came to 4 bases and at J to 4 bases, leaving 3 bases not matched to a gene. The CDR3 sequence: CASSLGLAGAYEQYF. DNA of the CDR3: TGTGCCAGCAGCCTGGGACTAGCGGGAGCTTACGAGCAGTACTTC.

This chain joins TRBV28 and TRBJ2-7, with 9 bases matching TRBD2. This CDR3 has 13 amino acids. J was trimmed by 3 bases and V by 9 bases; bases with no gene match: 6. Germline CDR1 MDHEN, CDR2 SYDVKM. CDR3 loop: CASGTSPLYEQYF. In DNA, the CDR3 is TGTGCCAGTGGGACTAGCCCGCTCTACGAGCAGTACTTC.

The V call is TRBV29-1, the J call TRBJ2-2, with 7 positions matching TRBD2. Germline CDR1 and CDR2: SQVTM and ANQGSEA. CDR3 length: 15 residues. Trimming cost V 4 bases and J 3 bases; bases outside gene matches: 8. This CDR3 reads CSVVGGRGYTGELFF. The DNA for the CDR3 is TGCAGCGTTGTGGGGGGGAGGGGCTACACCGGGGAGCTGTTTTTT.

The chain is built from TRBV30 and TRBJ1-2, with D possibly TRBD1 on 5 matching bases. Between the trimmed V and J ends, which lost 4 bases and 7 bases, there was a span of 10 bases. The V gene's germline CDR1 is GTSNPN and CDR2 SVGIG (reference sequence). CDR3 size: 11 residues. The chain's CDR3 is CAWNYRSGYTF. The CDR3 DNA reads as TGTGCCTGGAATTACAGGAGTGGCTACACCTTC.

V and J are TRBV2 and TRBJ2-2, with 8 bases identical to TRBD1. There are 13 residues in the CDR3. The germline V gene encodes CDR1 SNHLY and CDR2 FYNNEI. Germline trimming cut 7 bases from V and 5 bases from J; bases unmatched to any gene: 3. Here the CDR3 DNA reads TGTGCCAGCACCGGACAGGGTACCGGGGAGCTGTTTTTT. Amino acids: CASTGQGTGELFF.

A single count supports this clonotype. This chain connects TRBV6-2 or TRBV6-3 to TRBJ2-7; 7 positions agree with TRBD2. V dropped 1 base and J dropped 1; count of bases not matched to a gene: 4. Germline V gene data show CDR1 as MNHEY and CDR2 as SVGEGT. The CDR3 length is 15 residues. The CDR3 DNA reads TGTGCCAGCAGTTACTGGAGCGGGACGTCCTACGAGCAGTACTTC. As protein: CASSYWSGTSYEQYF.

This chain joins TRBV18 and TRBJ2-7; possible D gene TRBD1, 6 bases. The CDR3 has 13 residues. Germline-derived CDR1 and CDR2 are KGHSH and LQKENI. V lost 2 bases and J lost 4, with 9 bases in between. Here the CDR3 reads CASSPSGEYEQYF. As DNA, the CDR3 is TGTGCCAGCTCACCATCAGGGGAGTACGAGCAGTACTTC. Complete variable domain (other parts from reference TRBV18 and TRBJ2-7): NAGVMQNPRHLVRRRGQEARLRCSPMKGHSHVYWYRQLPEEGLKFMVYLQKENIIDESGMPKERFSAEFPKEGPSILRIQQVVRGDSAAYFCASSPSGEYEQYFGPGTRLTVT.

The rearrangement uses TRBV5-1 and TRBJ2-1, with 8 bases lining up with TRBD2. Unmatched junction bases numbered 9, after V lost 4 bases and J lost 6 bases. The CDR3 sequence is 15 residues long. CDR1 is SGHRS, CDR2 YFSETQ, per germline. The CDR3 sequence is CASSGREVLSNEQFF. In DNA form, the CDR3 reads TGCGCCAGCAGCGGGCGGGAGGTGTTGAGCAATGAGCAGTTCTTC.

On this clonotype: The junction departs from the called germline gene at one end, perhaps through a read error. The CDR3 bases are TGTGCCAGCAGCTTAGCGGGCCAGAGGGGGTGCTTC. Protein: CASSLAGQRGCF. The V and J genes are TRBV7-9 and TRBJ2-1, with TRBD1 as a possible D gene (6 bases). The germline V gene has CDR1 SEHNR and CDR2 FQNEAQ (reference sequence). The CDR3 extends over 12 amino acids.

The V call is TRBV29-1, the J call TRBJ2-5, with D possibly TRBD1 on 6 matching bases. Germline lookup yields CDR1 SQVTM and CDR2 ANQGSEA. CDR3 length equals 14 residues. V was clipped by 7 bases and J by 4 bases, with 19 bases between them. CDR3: CSAATGPRPETQYF. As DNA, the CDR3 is TGCAGCGCCGCAACAGGGCCTCGCCCAGAGACCCAGTACTTC.

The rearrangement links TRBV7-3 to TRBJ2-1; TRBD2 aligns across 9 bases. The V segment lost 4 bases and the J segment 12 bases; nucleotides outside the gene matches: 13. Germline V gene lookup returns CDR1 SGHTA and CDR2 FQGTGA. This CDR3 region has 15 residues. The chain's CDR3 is CASSSAGLASGRQFF. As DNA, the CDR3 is TGTGCCAGCAGCTCCGCCGGACTAGCGTCCGGTCGGCAGTTCTTC.

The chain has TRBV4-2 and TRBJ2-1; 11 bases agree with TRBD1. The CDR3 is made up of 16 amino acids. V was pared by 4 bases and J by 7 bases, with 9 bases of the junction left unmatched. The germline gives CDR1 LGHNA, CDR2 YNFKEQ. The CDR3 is CASSLGGGQGANEQFF. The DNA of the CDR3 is TGTGCCAGCAGCCTCGGCGGAGGACAGGGGGCGAATGAGCAGTTCTTC.

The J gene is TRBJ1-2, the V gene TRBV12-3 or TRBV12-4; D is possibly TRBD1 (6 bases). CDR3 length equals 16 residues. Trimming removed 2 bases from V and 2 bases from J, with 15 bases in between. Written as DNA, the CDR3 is TGTGCCAGCAGTTTATGGGGGGGCCGGGGAAACTATGGCTACACCTTC. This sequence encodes CASSLWGGRGNYGYTF.